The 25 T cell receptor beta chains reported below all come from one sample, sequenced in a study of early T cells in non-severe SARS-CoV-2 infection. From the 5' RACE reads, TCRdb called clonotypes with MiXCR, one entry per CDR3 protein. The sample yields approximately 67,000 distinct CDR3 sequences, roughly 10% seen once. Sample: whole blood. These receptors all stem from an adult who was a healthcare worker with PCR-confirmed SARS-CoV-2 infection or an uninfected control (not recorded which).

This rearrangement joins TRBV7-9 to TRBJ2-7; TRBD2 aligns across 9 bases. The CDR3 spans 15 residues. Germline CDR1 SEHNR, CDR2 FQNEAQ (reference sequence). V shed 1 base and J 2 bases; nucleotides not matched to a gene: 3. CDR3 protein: CASSLGPSGTYEQYF. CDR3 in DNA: TGTGCCAGCAGCTTAGGCCCTAGCGGGACCTACGAGCAGTACTTC.

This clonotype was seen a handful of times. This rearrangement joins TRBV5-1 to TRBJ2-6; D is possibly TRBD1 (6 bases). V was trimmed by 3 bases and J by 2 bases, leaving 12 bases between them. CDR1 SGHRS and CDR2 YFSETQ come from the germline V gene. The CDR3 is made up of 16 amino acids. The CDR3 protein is CASSSRQAAGANVLTF. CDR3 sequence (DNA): TGCGCCAGCAGCTCCCGACAGGCCGCTGGGGCCAACGTCCTGACTTTC.

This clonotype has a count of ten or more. The CDR3 region has the DNA TGTGCCAGCAGCTCGTTGGACGGACAAGAGACCCAGTACTTC. Protein sequence: CASSSLDGQETQYF. V gene TRBV5-6 combines with J gene TRBJ2-5; no clear D. Germline values: CDR1 SGHDT, CDR2 YYEEEE. V was trimmed by 3 bases and J by 2 bases, leaving 11 bases between them. The CDR3 is made up of 14 amino acids.

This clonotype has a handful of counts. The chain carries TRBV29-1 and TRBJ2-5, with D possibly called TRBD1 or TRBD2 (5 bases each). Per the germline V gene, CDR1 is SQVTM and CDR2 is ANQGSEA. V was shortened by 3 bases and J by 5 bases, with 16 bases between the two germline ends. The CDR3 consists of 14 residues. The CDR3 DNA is TGCAGCGTTGACGGGACGGACCCTCCGGAGACCCAGTACTTC. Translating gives CSVDGTDPPETQYF.

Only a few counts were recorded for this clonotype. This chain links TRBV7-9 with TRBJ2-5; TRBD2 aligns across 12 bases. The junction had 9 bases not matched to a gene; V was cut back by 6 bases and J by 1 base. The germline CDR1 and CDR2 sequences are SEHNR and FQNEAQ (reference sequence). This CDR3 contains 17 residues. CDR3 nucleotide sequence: TGTGCCAGCAGTCCCCACTCTAGCGGGAGGGCCCAAGAGACCCAGTACTTC. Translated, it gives CASSPHSSGRAQETQYF. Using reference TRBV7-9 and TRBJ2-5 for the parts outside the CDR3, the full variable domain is DTGVSQNPRHKITKRGQNVTFRCDPISEHNRLYWYRQTLGQGPEFLTYFQNEAQLEKSRLLSDRFSAERPKGSFSTLEIQRTEQGDSAMYLCASSPHSSGRAQETQYFGPGTRLLVL.

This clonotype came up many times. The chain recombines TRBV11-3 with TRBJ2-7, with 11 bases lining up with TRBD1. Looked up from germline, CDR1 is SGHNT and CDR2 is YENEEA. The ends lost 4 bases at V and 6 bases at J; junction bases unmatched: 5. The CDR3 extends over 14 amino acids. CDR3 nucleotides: TGTGCCAGCAGCTCCTGGACAGGGGGCGGCGAGCAGTACTTC. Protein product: CASSSWTGGGEQYF. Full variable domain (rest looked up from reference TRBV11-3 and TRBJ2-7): EAGVVQSPRYKIIEKKQPVAFWCNPISGHNTLYWYLQNLGQGPELLIRYENEEAVDDSQLPKDRFSAERLKGVDSTLKIQPAELGDSAVYLCASSSWTGGGEQYFGPGTRLTVT.

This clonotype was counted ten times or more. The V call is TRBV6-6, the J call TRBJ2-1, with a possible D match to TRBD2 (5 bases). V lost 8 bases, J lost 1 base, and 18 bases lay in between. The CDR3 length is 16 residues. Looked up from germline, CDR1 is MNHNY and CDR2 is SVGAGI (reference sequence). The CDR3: CASCLQPGISYNEQFF. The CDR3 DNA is TGTGCCAGCTGCCTCCAACCGGGGATATCCTACAATGAGCAGTTCTTC.

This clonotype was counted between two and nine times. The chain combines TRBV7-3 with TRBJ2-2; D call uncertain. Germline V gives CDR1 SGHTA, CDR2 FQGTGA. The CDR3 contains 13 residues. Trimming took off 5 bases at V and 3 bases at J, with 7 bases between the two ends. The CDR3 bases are TGTGCCAGCAGCCTGCGCTACACCGGGGAGCTGTTTTTT. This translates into CASSLRYTGELFF.

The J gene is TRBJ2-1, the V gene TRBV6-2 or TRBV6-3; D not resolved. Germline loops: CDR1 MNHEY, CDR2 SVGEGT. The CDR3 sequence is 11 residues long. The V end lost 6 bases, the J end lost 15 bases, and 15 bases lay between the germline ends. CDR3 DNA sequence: TGTGCCAGCAGCCCCCCTTCTAGTCTGTTCTTC. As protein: CASSPPSSLFF.

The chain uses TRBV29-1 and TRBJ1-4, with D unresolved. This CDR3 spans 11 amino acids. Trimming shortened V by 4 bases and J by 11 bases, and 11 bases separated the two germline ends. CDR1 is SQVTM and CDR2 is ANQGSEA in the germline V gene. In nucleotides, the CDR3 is TGCAGCGTTGTGGTGGGTTATAAACTGTTTTTT. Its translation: CSVVVGYKLFF.

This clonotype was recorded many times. CDR3 protein: CAWTGAGVHYGYTF. CDR3 sequence (DNA): TGTGCCTGGACCGGCGCGGGGGTTCACTATGGCTACACCTTC. The rearrangement links TRBV30 to TRBJ1-2; a weak D match, TRBD1 (5 bases). Germline V lookup: CDR1 GTSNPN, CDR2 SVGIG (reference sequence). V lost 4 bases and J 3 bases, leaving 15 bases between the germline ends. The CDR3 length is 14 residues.

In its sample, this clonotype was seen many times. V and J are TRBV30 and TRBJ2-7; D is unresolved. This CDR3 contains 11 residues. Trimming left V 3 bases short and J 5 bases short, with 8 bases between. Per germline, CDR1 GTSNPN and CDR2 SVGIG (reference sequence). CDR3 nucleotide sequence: TGTGCCTGGAGAGGTGGGAACGAGCAGTACTTC. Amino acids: CAWRGGNEQYF.

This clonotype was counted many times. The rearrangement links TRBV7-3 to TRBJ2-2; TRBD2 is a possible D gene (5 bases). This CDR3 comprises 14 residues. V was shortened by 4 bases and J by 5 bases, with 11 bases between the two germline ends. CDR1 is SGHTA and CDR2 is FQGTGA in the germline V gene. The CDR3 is CASSSRGGTGELFF. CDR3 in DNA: TGTGCCAGCAGCTCCCGAGGCGGGACCGGGGAGCTGTTTTTT.

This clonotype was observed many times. CDR3 sequence reads: CASSRQDLNTEAFF. CDR3 nucleotides: TGTGCCAGCAGCCGACAGGACTTGAACACTGAAGCTTTCTTT. V gene TRBV3-1 combines with J gene TRBJ1-1; tentative D call: TRBD1 (6 bases). The CDR3 covers 14 residues. V was shortened by 4 bases and J by 0 bases, with 9 bases between the two germline ends. The germline gives CDR1 LGHDT, CDR2 YNNKEL (reference sequence).

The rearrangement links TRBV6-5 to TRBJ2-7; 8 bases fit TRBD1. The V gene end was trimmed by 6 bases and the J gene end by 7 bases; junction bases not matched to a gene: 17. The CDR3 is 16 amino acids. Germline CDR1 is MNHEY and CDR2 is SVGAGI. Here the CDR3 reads CASSRLGQGLKMEQYF. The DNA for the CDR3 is TGTGCCAGCAGCCGACTCGGACAGGGTCTTAAAATGGAGCAGTACTTC.

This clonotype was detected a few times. CDR3 amino acids: CASSPQADTQYF. The CDR3 nucleotides read TGTGCCAGCAGTCCGCAAGCGGATACGCAGTATTTT. V usage is TRBV6-6 and J usage is TRBJ2-3; D remains unclear. The germline CDR1 and CDR2 sequences are MNHNY and SVGAGI (reference sequence). Trimming removed 5 bases from V and 6 bases from J, with 9 bases in between. The CDR3 length is 12 residues.

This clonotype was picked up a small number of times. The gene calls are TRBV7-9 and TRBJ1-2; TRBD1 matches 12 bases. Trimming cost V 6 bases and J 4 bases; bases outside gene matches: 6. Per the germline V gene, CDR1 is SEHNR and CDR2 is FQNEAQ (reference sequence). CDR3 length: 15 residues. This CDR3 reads CASRGTGGDAYGYTF. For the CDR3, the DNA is TGTGCCAGCAGAGGGACAGGGGGCGATGCCTATGGCTACACCTTC.

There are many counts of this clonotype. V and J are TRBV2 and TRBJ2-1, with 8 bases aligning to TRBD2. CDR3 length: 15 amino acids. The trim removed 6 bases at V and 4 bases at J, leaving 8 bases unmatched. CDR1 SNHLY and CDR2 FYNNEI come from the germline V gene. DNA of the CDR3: TGTGCCAGCAGCGATGAGCGGGAGAGGTACAATGAGCAGTTCTTC. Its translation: CASSDERERYNEQFF.

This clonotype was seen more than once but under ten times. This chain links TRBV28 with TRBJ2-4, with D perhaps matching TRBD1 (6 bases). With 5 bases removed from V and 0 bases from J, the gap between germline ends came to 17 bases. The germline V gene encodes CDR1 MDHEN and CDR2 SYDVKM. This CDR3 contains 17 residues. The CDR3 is CASSPLDWTAAKNIQYF. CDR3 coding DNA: TGTGCCAGCAGTCCCCTTGATTGGACAGCAGCCAAAAACATTCAGTACTTC.

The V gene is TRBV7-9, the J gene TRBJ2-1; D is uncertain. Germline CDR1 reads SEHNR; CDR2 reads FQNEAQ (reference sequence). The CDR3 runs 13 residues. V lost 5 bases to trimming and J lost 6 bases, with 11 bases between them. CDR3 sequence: CASSDPVFNEQFF. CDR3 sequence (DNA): TGTGCCAGCAGCGACCCTGTGTTCAATGAGCAGTTCTTC.

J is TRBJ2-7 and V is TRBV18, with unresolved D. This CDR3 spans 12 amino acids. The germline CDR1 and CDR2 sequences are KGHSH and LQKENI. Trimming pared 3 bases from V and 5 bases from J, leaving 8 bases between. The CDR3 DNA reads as TGTGCCAGCTCACCGTGGTCGGACGAGCAGTACTTC. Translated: CASSPWSDEQYF. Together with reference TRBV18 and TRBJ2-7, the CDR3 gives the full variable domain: NAGVMQNPRHLVRRRGQEARLRCSPMKGHSHVYWYRQLPEEGLKFMVYLQKENIIDESGMPKERFSAEFPKEGPSILRIQQVVRGDSAAYFCASSPWSDEQYFGPGTRLTVT.

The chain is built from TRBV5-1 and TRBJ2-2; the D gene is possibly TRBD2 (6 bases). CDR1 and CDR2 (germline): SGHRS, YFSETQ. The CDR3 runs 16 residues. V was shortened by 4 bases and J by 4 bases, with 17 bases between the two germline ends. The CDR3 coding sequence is TGCGCCAGCAGCGAACTTCGGGGGACGGCCACCGGGGAGCTGTTTTTT. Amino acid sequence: CASSELRGTATGELFF.

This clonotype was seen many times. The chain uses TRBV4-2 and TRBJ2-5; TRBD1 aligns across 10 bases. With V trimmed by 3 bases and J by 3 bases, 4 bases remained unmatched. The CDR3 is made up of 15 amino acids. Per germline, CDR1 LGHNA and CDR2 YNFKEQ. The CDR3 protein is CASSHPGTGEETQYF. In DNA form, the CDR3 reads TGTGCCAGCAGCCATCCCGGGACAGGGGAAGAGACCCAGTACTTC.

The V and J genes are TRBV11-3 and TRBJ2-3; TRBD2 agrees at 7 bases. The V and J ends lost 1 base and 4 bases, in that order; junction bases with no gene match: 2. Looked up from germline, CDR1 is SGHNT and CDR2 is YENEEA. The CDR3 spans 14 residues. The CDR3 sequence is CASSLGREADTQYF. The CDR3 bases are TGTGCCAGCAGCTTAGGACGGGAGGCAGATACGCAGTATTTT.

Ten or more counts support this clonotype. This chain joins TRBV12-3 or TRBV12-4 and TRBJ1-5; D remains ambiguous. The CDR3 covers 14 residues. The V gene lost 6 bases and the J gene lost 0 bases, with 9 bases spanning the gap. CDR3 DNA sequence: TGTGCCAGCAGGGAAGGTCCTAGCAATCAGCCCCAGCATTTT. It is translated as CASREGPSNQPQHF.